A single sample gave rise to the 13 T cell receptor beta chains below, sequenced in a study of response to subunit inactivated influenza vaccine. TCRdb re-derived calls from the RT-PCR reads in MiXCR, one entry per CDR3 protein. The top ten clones hold approximately 6.5% of a sample with about 700,000 distinct CDR3 sequences, approximately 13% of them seen once. The specimen was PBMCs from blood, collected about 14 days before vaccination. These receptors came from a man over 45 who received an inactivated influenza vaccine.

This clonotype was observed many times. V gene TRBV5-1 combines with J gene TRBJ2-3; D not resolved. Germline V gene sequence: CDR1 SGHRS, CDR2 YFSETQ. CDR3 size: 14 residues. V was clipped by 0 bases and J by 5 bases, with 10 bases between them. The CDR3, as DNA: TGCGCCAGCAGCTTGGAGGGTAAGAGAGATACGCAGTATTTT. It is translated as CASSLEGKRDTQYF.

This clonotype was found a few times. This chain links TRBV20-1 with TRBJ1-6, with 8 bases aligning to TRBD1. Unmatched junction bases numbered 4, after V lost 1 base and J lost 5 bases. The CDR3 sequence is 15 residues long. Germline-derived CDR1 and CDR2 are DFQATT and SNEGSKA (reference sequence). As DNA, the CDR3 is TGCAGTGCTAGAGGGACAGGGAGGGATAATTCACCCCTCCACTTT. This translates into CSARGTGRDNSPLHF.

This clonotype was counted ten times or more. The chain joins TRBV4-2 to TRBJ2-3, with TRBD2 identical over 9 bases. The CDR3 is 17 amino acids. CDR1 is LGHNA, CDR2 YNFKEQ, per germline. The V gene end was trimmed by 1 base and the J gene end by 4 bases; junction bases not matched to a gene: 9. DNA of the CDR3: TGTGCCAGCAGCCAAGGAACAGGGACTAGCACCCCAGATACGCAGTATTTT. Protein sequence: CASSQGTGTSTPDTQYF.

The table lists this clonotype with many counts. The chain combines TRBV6-2 or TRBV6-3 with TRBJ1-2, with D possibly being TRBD1 (5 bases). The V end was cut by 0 bases, the J end by 8 bases, with 10 bases between. Germline CDR1 is MNHEY and CDR2 is SVGEGT. The length of the CDR3 is 13 residues. DNA of the CDR3: TGTGCCAGCAGTTACTCATCGAGGGGCGGCTACACCTTC. It specifies CASSYSSRGGYTF.

This CDR3 reads CAIRSPGANVLTF. CDR3 in DNA: TGTGCCATCAGGAGTCCTGGGGCCAACGTCCTGACTTTC. The V call is TRBV10-3, the J call TRBJ2-6, with unresolved D. This CDR3 contains 13 residues. Trimming stripped 6 bases from V and 2 bases from J, with 5 bases between. The germline V gene encodes CDR1 ENHRY and CDR2 SYGVKD.

The V and J genes are TRBV20-1 and TRBJ2-4; tentative D call: TRBD1 (5 bases). Looked up from germline, CDR1 is DFQATT and CDR2 is SNEGSKA (reference sequence). V was shortened by 6 bases and J by 1 base, with 10 bases between the two germline ends. The length of the CDR3 is 13 residues. This CDR3 is CSALRQAKNIQYF. The CDR3 DNA reads TGCAGTGCCCTCCGACAGGCCAAAAACATTCAGTACTTC.

This clonotype was detected only a few times. This chain joins TRBV4-2 and TRBJ2-2; possible D gene TRBD1, 6 bases. The CDR3 contains 16 residues. Per the germline V gene, CDR1 is LGHNA and CDR2 is YNFKEQ. Trimming cost V 6 bases and J 0 bases, with 14 bases left between them. As DNA, the CDR3 is TGTGCCAGCAGTCTTGGGGGCAGCGCGAACACCGGGGAGCTGTTTTTT. Encoded protein: CASSLGGSANTGELFF.

This chain uses TRBV5-1 with TRBJ1-6; D is possibly TRBD1 (6 bases). The CDR3 totals 13 residues. The V gene's germline CDR1 is SGHRS and CDR2 YFSETQ. The V end lost 3 bases, the J end lost 9 bases, and 10 bases lay between the germline ends. The CDR3 nucleotides are TGCGCCAGCAGCTCAGGACAGTCTTCACCCCTCCACTTT. Translation gives CASSSGQSSPLHF.

In nucleotides, the CDR3 is TGTGCCAGCAGTTCACCCGCGAGTGGGTATCAGCCCCAGCATTTT. Its protein product is CASSSPASGYQPQHF. This chain joins TRBV28 and TRBJ1-5; D gene unclear. V lost 4 bases, J lost 5 bases, and 15 bases lay in between. The length of the CDR3 is 15 residues. CDR1 and CDR2 from the germline V gene are MDHEN and SYDVKM. The full variable domain, completed using reference TRBV28 and TRBJ1-5, is DVKVTQSSRYLVKRTGEKVFLECVQDMDHENMFWYRQDPGLGLRLIYFSYDVKMKEKGDIPEGYSVSREKKERFSLILESASTNQTSMYLCASSSPASGYQPQHFGDGTRLSIL.

The J gene is TRBJ2-7, the V gene TRBV5-1; TRBD1 might be the D (6 bases). CDR3 length: 14 residues. The V end lost 2 bases, the J end lost 3 bases, and 12 bases lay between the germline ends. Germline V CDR1 and CDR2: SGHRS, YFSETQ. The DNA for the CDR3 is TGCGCCAGCAGCTTACAGGGAATCGGCTACGAGCAGTACTTC. It codes for CASSLQGIGYEQYF.

This clonotype showed up many times. CDR3 protein: CASSVARNEQFF. CDR3 sequence (DNA): TGTGCCAGCAGCGTAGCTAGGAATGAGCAGTTCTTC. V gene TRBV2 combines with J gene TRBJ2-1; no reliable D call. V lost 6 bases to trimming and J lost 7 bases, with 10 bases between them. Germline V CDR1 and CDR2: SNHLY, FYNNEI. The CDR3 is made up of 12 amino acids.

The table lists this clonotype with a few counts. The chain employs TRBV5-5 and TRBJ2-7; D may be TRBD2 (6 bases). The germline V gene has CDR1 SGHKS and CDR2 YYEKEE (reference sequence). V lost 5 bases to trimming and J lost 0 bases, with 15 bases between them. The CDR3 has 15 residues. CDR3 in DNA: TGTGCCAGCAGAAGGGACCGCGGGGACTCCTACGAGCAGTACTTC. The encoded protein is CASRRDRGDSYEQYF.

The chain couples TRBV15 to TRBJ1-5; no reliable D call. V shed 1 base and J shed 7 bases, with 8 bases lying between them. Germline values: CDR1 LNHNV, CDR2 YYDKDF (reference sequence). CDR3 length equals 13 residues. The CDR3 loop is CATSRGRGQPQHF. The CDR3 DNA follows: TGTGCCACCAGCAGAGGGCGAGGACAGCCCCAGCATTTT.